The 12 T cell receptor beta chains given below trace back to one sample, sequenced in a study of T cell responses to AZD1222 COVID-19 vaccine. Produced via immunoSEQ multiplex PCR; TCRdb's table is partial and in-frame only. The sample includes 100,000 to 150,000 clones, 85% to 90% of them seen just once. The sample consisted of peripheral blood, taken on day 0 of AZD1222 vaccination. The receptors shown here come from an adult in good health.

The rearrangement links TRBV7-9 to TRBJ1-2; D is possibly TRBD1 (5 bases). This CDR3 contains 16 residues. V gave up 7 bases and J gave up 0 bases, with 18 bases separating them. Per germline, CDR1 SEHNR and CDR2 FQNEAQ (reference sequence). This chain's CDR3 is CASIKGGVSPNYGYTF. The CDR3 DNA reads TGTGCCAGCATCAAGGGAGGGGTCTCGCCTAACTATGGCTACACCTTC.

V gene TRBV7-2 combines with J gene TRBJ2-1; 9 positions agree with TRBD2. V shed 3 bases, J shed 9 bases, and the junction held 6 bases outside the gene matches. Per the germline V gene, CDR1 is SGHTA and CDR2 is FQGNSA. This CDR3 contains 14 residues. The CDR3 DNA reads as TGTGCCAGCAGCTTGGGCGGGAGGGCCTCTGAGCAGTTCTTC. Translated, it gives CASSLGGRASEQFF.

V usage is TRBV28 and J usage is TRBJ1-5; TRBD1 agrees at 8 bases. The J segment lost 1 base and the V segment lost 1 base, leaving 9 bases of the junction unmatched. Looked up from germline, CDR1 is MDHEN and CDR2 is SYDVKM. The CDR3 spans 18 residues. The CDR3 nucleotides are TGTGCCAGCAGTTTATACCCCGGACAGGGTAAAAGCAATCAGCCCCAGCATTTT. Residues: CASSLYPGQGKSNQPQHF.

The V call is TRBV7-3, the J call TRBJ2-2, with TRBD2 identical over 7 bases. Germline V CDR1 and CDR2: SGHTA, FQGTGA. The CDR3 has 15 residues. The trim removed 4 bases at V and 2 bases at J, leaving 4 bases unmatched. The CDR3 reads CASSSSGGNTGELFF. Here the CDR3 DNA reads TGTGCCAGCAGCTCTAGCGGAGGAAACACCGGGGAGCTGTTTTTT.

This chain links TRBV16 with TRBJ1-3, with TRBD1 matching over 7 bases. The CDR3 totals 16 residues. Losses at the gene ends were 1 base for V and 0 bases for J; bases not matched to a gene: 3. The V gene's germline CDR1 is KGHSY and CDR2 FQNENV. The CDR3 loop is CASSQYGTDSGNTIYF. The DNA of the CDR3 is TGTGCCAGCAGCCAATATGGGACAGACTCTGGAAACACCATATATTTT.

This clone has a handful of counts. The J gene is TRBJ2-2, the V gene TRBV18; D is ambiguous. The V gene lost 5 bases and the J gene lost 1 base, with 8 bases spanning the gap. CDR1 and CDR2 from the germline V gene are KGHSH and LQKENI. The CDR3 totals 14 residues. CDR3 nucleotide sequence: TGTGCCAGCTCATATATCGGGAACACCGGGGAGCTGTTTTTT. This encodes CASSYIGNTGELFF.

The rearrangement uses TRBV7-2 and TRBJ1-2; no clear D gene. Germline V lookup: CDR1 SGHTA, CDR2 FQGNSA. Trimming removed 5 bases at V and 4 bases at J, with 8 bases between. CDR3 length equals 12 residues. The CDR3 DNA follows: TGTGCCAGCAGCCCACCAGGCTATGGCTACACCTTC. Its translation: CASSPPGYGYTF.

J is TRBJ1-4 and V is TRBV29-1; 8 nucleotides agree with TRBD1. The J segment lost 5 bases and the V segment lost 5 bases, leaving 10 bases of the junction unmatched. The CDR3 is 15 residues long. Germline V gives CDR1 SQVTM, CDR2 ANQGSEA. The CDR3 sequence is CSVQGIRGPNEKLFF. CDR3 coding DNA: TGCAGCGTTCAGGGAATCAGGGGGCCGAATGAAAAACTGTTTTTT.

The chain combines TRBV6-5 with TRBJ1-5; no clear D gene. V dropped 3 bases and J dropped 4 bases, with 7 bases sitting between them. The germline gives CDR1 MNHEY, CDR2 SVGAGI. CDR3 length: 13 amino acids. DNA for the CDR3: TGTGCCAGCAGTTATCGGGGTAATCAGCCCCAGCATTTT. Its translation is CASSYRGNQPQHF.

The chain couples TRBV9 to TRBJ1-3; D unclear. The CDR3 spans 16 residues. CDR1 is SGDLS and CDR2 is YYNGEE in the germline V gene. V lost 0 bases and J lost 7, with 17 bases in between. Here the CDR3 DNA reads TGTGCCAGCAGCGTAGGAGCAGAGTCGACGAGGAACACCATATATTTT. This sequence encodes CASSVGAESTRNTIYF.

V gene TRBV15 combines with J gene TRBJ2-5; D gene unclear. Trimming cost V 4 bases and J 2 bases, with 2 bases left between them. Per germline, CDR1 LNHNV and CDR2 YYDKDF (reference sequence). The CDR3 runs to 11 residues. CDR3 DNA sequence: TGTGCCACCAGCATGCAAGAGACCCAGTACTTC. Translation gives CATSMQETQYF.

The chain employs TRBV4-3 and TRBJ2-1, with D tentatively TRBD2 (5 bases). Trimming stripped 1 base from V and 6 bases from J, with 16 bases between. The CDR3 is 16 residues long. Germline assignment: CDR1 LGHNA and CDR2 YSLEER. As DNA, the CDR3 is TGCGCCAGCAGCCAAGTGACGGGGTCATACGGCAATGAGCAGTTCTTC. Encoded protein: CASSQVTGSYGNEQFF.